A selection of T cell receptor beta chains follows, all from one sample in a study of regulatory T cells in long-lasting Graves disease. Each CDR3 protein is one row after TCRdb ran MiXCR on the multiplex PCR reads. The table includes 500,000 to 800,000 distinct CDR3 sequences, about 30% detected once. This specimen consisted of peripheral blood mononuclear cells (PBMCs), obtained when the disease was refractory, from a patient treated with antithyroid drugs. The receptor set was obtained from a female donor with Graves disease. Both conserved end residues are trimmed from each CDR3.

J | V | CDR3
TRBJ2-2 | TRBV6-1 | ASRGRNGELF
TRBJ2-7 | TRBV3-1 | ASSPITTSYNEQY
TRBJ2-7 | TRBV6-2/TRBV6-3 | ASSFREYEQY
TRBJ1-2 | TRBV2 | ASNRGGQINYGYT
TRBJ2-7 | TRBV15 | ATSRTGTGANEQY
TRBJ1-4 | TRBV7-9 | ASSPSLGGPREKLF
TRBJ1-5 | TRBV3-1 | ASSHRLNQPQH
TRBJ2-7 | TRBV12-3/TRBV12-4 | ASRSTDRPPYEQY
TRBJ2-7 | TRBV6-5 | ASSYAPKRESSYEQY
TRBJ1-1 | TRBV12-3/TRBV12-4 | ASTRGPMSTEAF
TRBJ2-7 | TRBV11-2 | ASSRQGVYEQY
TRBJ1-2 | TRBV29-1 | SVEERDRGFYGYT
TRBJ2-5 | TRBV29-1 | SAGTNQETQY
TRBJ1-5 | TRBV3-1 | ASSPQGLNQPQH
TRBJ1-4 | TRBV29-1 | SVGHRGGEKLF
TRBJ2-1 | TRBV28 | ASSRILANNEQF
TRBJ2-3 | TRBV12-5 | ASGWSSGSTYTQY
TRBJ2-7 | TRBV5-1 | ASSVGAGSPYEQY
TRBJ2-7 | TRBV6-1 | ASSIEGFSASYEQY
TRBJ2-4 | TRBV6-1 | ASSDGENIQY
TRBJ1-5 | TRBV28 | ASSSPMGGANQPQH
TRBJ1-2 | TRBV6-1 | ASSATVYGYT
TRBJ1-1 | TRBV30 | AWDPGQGWMNTEAF
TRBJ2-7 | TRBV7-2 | ASSTYIEQY
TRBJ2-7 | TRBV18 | ASSATGGTYEQY
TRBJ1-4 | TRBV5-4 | ASSGRTGEGDEKLF
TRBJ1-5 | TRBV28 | ASSPVGSGPQH